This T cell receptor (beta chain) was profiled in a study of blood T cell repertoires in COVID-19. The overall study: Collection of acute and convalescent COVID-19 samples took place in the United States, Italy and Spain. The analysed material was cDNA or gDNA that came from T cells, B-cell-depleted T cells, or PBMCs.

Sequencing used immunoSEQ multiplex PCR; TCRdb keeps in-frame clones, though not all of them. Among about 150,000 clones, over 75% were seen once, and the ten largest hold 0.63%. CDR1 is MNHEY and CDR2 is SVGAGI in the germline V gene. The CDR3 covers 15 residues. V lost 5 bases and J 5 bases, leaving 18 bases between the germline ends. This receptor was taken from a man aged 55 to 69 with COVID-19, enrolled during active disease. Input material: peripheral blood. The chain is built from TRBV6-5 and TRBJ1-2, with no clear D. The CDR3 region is CASSPPGRRVYGYTF. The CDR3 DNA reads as TGTGCCAGCAGTCCCCCGGGGAGGAGGGTTTATGGCTACACCTTC.